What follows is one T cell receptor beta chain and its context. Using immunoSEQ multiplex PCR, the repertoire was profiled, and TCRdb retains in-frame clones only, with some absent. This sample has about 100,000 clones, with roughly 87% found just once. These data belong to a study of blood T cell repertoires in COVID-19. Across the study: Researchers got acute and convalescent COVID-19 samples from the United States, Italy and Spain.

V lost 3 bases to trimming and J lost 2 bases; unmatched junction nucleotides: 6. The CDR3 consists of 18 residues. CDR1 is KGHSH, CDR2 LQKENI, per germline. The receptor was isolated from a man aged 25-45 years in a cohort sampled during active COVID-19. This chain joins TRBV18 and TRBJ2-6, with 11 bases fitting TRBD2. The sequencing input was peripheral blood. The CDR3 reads CASSPSGGASAGANVLTF. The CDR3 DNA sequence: TGTGCCAGCTCACCTAGCGGGGGGGCCTCGGCTGGGGCCAACGTCCTGACTTTC.